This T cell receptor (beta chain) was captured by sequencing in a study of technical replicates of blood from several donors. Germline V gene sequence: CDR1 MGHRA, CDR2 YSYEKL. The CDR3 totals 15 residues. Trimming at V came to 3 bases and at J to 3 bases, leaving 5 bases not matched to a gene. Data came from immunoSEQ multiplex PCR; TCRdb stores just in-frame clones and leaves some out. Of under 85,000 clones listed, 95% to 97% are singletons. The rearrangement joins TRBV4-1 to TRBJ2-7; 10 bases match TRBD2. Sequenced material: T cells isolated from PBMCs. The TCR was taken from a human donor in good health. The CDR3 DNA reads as TGCGCCAGCAGCCAGACTCTAGCGGGAGACTACGAGCAGTACTTC. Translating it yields CASSQTLAGDYEQYF.